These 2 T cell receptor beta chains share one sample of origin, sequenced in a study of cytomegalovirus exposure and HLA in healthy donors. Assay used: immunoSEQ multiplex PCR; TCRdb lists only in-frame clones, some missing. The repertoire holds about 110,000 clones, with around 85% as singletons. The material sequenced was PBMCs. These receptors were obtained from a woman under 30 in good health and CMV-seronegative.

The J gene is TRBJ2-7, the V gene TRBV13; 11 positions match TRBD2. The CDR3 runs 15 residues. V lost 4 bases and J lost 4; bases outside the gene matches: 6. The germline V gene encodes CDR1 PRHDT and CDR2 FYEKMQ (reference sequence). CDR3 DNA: TGTGCCAGCAGCTCACTAGCGGGGGAGCCGTACGAGCAGTACTTC. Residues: CASSSLAGEPYEQYF.

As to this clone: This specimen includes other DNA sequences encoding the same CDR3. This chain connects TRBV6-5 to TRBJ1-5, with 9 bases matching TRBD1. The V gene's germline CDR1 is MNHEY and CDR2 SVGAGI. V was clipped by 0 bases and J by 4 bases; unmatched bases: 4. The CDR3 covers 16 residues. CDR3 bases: TGTGCCAGCAGTTACTCGGGGACAGGGTTGAATCAGCCCCAGCATTTT. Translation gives CASSYSGTGLNQPQHF.